A few counts support the clone carrying this T cell receptor (beta chain). Antigen specificity is unknown. The data are from a study of CD8 T cells in ankylosing spondylitis. Each TCR beta library was made by quantitative 5'-RACE that incorporated molecular barcodes. TCRdb ran MiXCR on the 5' RACE reads and lists one entry per CDR3 protein. The sample lists 200,000 to 250,000 distinct CDR3 sequences; more than 25% were seen once. The germline CDR1 and CDR2 sequences are DFQATT and SNEGSKA (reference sequence). With 5 bases removed from V and 3 bases from J, the gap between germline ends came to 20 bases. The CDR3 contains 15 residues. Study-wide points: According to the report, clones linked to the disease were significantly enriched in matched synovial fluid samples taken from ankylosing spondylitis patients. Both synovial fluid and blood in reactive arthritis had previously been reported to carry some motif variants.

This TCR was sampled from a male donor with ankylosing spondylitis or in good health (not recorded which). This chain joins TRBV20-1 and TRBJ2-7; D remains ambiguous. The sample comprised blood, either unsorted or a sorted T cell fraction (not recorded which). The CDR3 nucleotides read TGCAGTGCTCCGTTCCGTTTACCGGGCAACTACGAGCAGTACTTC. Translation: CSAPFRLPGNYEQYF.